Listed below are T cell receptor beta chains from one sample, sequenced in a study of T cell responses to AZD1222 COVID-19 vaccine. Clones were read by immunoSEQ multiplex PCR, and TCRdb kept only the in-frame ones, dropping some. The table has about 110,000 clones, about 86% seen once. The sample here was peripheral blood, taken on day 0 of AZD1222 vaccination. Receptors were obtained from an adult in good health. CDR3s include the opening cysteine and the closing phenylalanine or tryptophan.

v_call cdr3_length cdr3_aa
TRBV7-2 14 CASSPGGAGGELFF
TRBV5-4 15 CASSLNADSGNTIYF
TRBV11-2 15 CASSIQMDRNTEAFF
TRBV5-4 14 CASSPPGGGEKLFF
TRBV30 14 CAWGARRGRYGYTF
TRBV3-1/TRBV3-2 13 CASSQAGVTEAFF
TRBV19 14 CASSVRLWGEPQHF
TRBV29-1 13 CSVDSAGANVLTF
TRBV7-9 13 CASSQIGRGEAFF
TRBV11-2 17 CASSLVRRDRVGHEQYF
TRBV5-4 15 CASSHKQGIVVDGFF
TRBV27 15 CASSFTSGGPDTQYF
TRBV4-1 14 CASSYRQGNTEAFF
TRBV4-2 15 CASSRGLQGNTEAFF
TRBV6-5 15 CASSYSPGLNTEAFF
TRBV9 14 CASSVQGGLETQYF
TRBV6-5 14 CASSPGFSTDTQYF
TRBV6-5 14 CASSLTGSQNEQFF
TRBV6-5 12 CASDSDFHGYTF
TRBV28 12 CASSYTNYGYTF
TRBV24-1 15 CATSLPGTSGDTQYF
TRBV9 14 CASSSGTDNSPLHF
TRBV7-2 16 CASSLGIQPTNEKLFF
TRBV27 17 CASSLTPGGASGTEAFF
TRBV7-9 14 CASSLPSGANVLTF
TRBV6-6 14 CASTPRQGPYGYTF
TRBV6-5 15 CASSSSRTGRGPQHF
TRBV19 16 CASSGGNSHSNQPQHF
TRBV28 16 CASSHLWGTEPYEQYF
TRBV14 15 CASSQDRQSTGELFF
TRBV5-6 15 CASRSTGGYGSGYTF